This T cell receptor beta chain was captured by sequencing in a study of blood T cell repertoires in COVID-19. Across the whole study: The United States, Italy and Spain supplied acute and convalescent COVID-19 samples.

A single count supports this clone. In the source study's methods: Estimated nucleated cell counts came from reference gene primer amplification. This table comes from immunoSEQ multiplex PCR, and its TCRdb copy is limited to in-frame clones, with some not included. V and J calls plus clone size are reproduced from that table; the DNA served to infer D and trimming. The sample has about 120,000 clones; 87% are singletons. Material for sequencing was peripheral blood. The origin of this receptor is a woman in her seventies with acute or convalescent COVID-19.

The CDR3 DNA sequence: TGCGCCAGCAGCCACGATCGGACAGGGGCAGGCTACACCTTC. Translated: CASSHDRTGAGYTF. The J gene is TRBJ1-2, the V gene TRBV4-1, with 9 bases fitting TRBD1. Trimming removed 3 bases from V and 8 bases from J; junction bases left unmatched: 7. The CDR3 is 14 amino acids. Germline loops: CDR1 MGHRA, CDR2 YSYEKL.